The 21 T cell receptor beta chains presented below share a single source sample, sequenced in a study of neoadjuvant anti-PD-1 for oral cavity cancer. The repertoire was sequenced with immunoSEQ multiplex PCR; TCRdb's copy has only in-frame clones and lacks some. In the table there are about 72,000 clones, around 83% of which are singletons. The material was PBMCs, obtained before nivolumab (anti-PD-1) treatment. The origin of the receptors is a person aged 40 to 85 with oral cavity squamous cell carcinoma.

This clone was counted a few times. This CDR3 is CASSSRDRGLSYTF. The CDR3 region has the DNA TGTGCCAGCAGTTCCCGGGACAGGGGCCTTAGCTACACCTTC. This chain uses TRBV27 with TRBJ1-2; 10 bases line up with TRBD1. The trim removed 4 bases at V and 9 bases at J, leaving 8 bases unmatched. Per germline, CDR1 MNHEY and CDR2 SMNVEV (reference sequence). The CDR3 totals 14 residues.

J is TRBJ2-3 and V is TRBV27; possibly TRBD2 for D (5 bases). CDR1 is MNHEY, CDR2 SMNVEV, per germline (reference sequence). CDR3 length: 16 amino acids. V dropped 5 bases and J dropped 2 bases, with 17 bases sitting between them. CDR3 amino acids: CASSMTIDGLTDTQYF. CDR3 DNA: TGTGCCAGCAGTATGACGATAGATGGACTCACAGATACGCAGTATTTT.

The chain joins TRBV7-2 to TRBJ1-2; no clear D. The V end was cut by 3 bases, the J end by 3 bases, with 11 bases between. The germline V gene encodes CDR1 SGHTA and CDR2 FQGNSA. The CDR3 has 14 residues. For the CDR3, the DNA is TGTGCCAGCAGCTTCCGGTTACGAGACTATGGCTACACCTTC. Translation gives CASSFRLRDYGYTF.

V is TRBV4-1 and J is TRBJ2-5; D is unclear. Germline assignment: CDR1 MGHRA and CDR2 YSYEKL. CDR3 length equals 14 residues. V dropped 0 bases and J dropped 1 base, with 6 bases sitting between them. In nucleotides, the CDR3 is TGCGCCAGCAGCCAAGATAAGGGCCAAGAGACCCAGTACTTC. Protein sequence: CASSQDKGQETQYF.

The chain combines TRBV14 with TRBJ2-7; TRBD1 matches 8 bases. J gave up 5 bases and V 3 bases, and 15 bases lay outside the gene matches. Germline-derived CDR1 and CDR2 are SGHDN and FVKESK. The CDR3 sequence is 17 residues long. In DNA form, the CDR3 reads TGTGCCAGCAGCCACGCGCCGGACAGGGTCAGAAGGGACGAGCAGTACTTC. Encoded protein: CASSHAPDRVRRDEQYF.

The CDR3 DNA is TGTGCCAGCAGCGGTGGGAGGCGGGGGGGGACAGATACGCAGTATTTT. It yields the protein CASSGGRRGGTDTQYF. The V gene is TRBV7-8, the J gene TRBJ2-3, with 9 bases matching TRBD2. The CDR3 is made up of 16 amino acids. V lost 5 bases, J lost 3 bases, and 9 bases stayed unmatched. The V gene's germline CDR1 is SGHVS and CDR2 FQNEAQ.

The gene calls are TRBV29-1 and TRBJ2-3; D possibly corresponds to TRBD2 (6 bases). V lost 7 bases, J lost 0 bases, and 14 bases lay in between. CDR1 is SQVTM and CDR2 is ANQGSEA in the germline V gene. The CDR3 contains 14 residues. For the CDR3, the DNA is TGCAGCGGTGCACGGGGGACTAGCACAGATACGCAGTATTTT. It encodes CSGARGTSTDTQYF.

This clone was found once. The chain uses TRBV7-9 and TRBJ1-2; D ambiguous. The CDR3 consists of 15 residues. From germline, CDR1 is SEHNR and CDR2 FQNEAQ (reference sequence). V dropped 3 bases and J dropped 2 bases, with 13 bases sitting between them. Here the CDR3 reads CASSLDGRPNYGYTF. For the CDR3, the DNA is TGTGCCAGCAGCTTGGACGGACGGCCCAACTATGGCTACACCTTC. Full variable domain (outside the CDR3, taken from reference TRBV7-9 and TRBJ1-2): DTGVSQNPRHKITKRGQNVTFRCDPISEHNRLYWYRQTLGQGPEFLTYFQNEAQLEKSRLLSDRFSAERPKGSFSTLEIQRTEQGDSAMYLCASSLDGRPNYGYTFGSGTRLTVV.

The chain recombines TRBV25-1 with TRBJ1-6, with 8 positions matching TRBD1. This CDR3 has 13 amino acids. Trimming removed 4 bases from V and 10 bases from J; junction bases left unmatched: 3. CDR1 MGHDK and CDR2 SYGVNS come from the germline V gene. CDR3 region: CASSGQGASPLHF. DNA of the CDR3: TGTGCCAGCAGTGGGCAGGGGGCGTCACCCCTCCACTTT.

The V and J genes are TRBV5-6 and TRBJ1-6, with 8 bases identical to TRBD1. Germline CDR1 SGHDT, CDR2 YYEEEE. The ends lost 2 bases at V and 8 bases at J; junction bases unmatched: 3. The CDR3 sequence is 14 residues long. The CDR3 coding sequence is TGTGCCAGCAGCTTCAGGGGGCGAGATTCACCCCTCCACTTT. As protein: CASSFRGRDSPLHF.

This clone came up once. The chain has TRBV6-1 and TRBJ2-5; D not certain. Germline CDR1 reads MNHNS; CDR2 reads SASEGT. Trimming cost V 1 base and J 8 bases, with 8 bases left between them. The CDR3 length is 12 residues. In DNA, the CDR3 is TGTGCCAGCAGTGAAGAGAAAACCACCCAGTACTTC. This encodes CASSEEKTTQYF.

This clone was detected once. The chain's CDR3 is CASSWRESLGEQFF. The CDR3 region has the DNA TGTGCCAGCAGCTGGCGGGAGAGCTTGGGTGAGCAGTTCTTC. The V gene is TRBV6-1, the J gene TRBJ2-1; 7 nucleotides line up with TRBD2. The CDR3 length is 14 residues. Germline V gene sequence: CDR1 MNHNS, CDR2 SASEGT. With 6 bases clipped from V and 9 bases from J, the junction kept 11 bases outside the gene matches.

The chain carries TRBV10-3 and TRBJ2-5; TRBD1 matches at 9 bases. CDR3 length equals 15 residues. Looked up from germline, CDR1 is ENHRY and CDR2 is SYGVKD. With 3 bases clipped from V and 5 bases from J, the junction kept 7 bases outside the gene matches. As DNA, the CDR3 is TGTGCCATCAGTGACCGGGACAGGGTACGGGAGACCCAGTACTTC. It yields the protein CAISDRDRVRETQYF.

J is TRBJ2-4 and V is TRBV5-1; 7 bases line up with TRBD1. This CDR3 has 14 residues. Germline V CDR1 and CDR2: SGHRS, YFSETQ. V lost 4 bases and J lost 5; bases outside the gene matches: 6. The CDR3 spells CASSPRQGQNIQYF. The CDR3 DNA sequence: TGCGCCAGCAGCCCCCGACAGGGCCAAAACATTCAGTACTTC.

The table lists this clone with a few counts. The chain is built from TRBV28 and TRBJ2-2; D unclear. Germline-derived CDR1 and CDR2 are MDHEN and SYDVKM. Trimming removed 2 bases from V and 6 bases from J, with 4 bases in between. This CDR3 contains 12 residues. The CDR3 region is CASSLLAGELFF. The CDR3 nucleotides read TGTGCCAGCAGTTTACTGGCCGGGGAGCTGTTTTTT.

This chain links TRBV29-1 with TRBJ2-1, with D perhaps TRBD2 (6 bases). This CDR3 spans 13 amino acids. V lost 6 bases, J lost 6 bases, and 15 bases lay in between. CDR1 SQVTM and CDR2 ANQGSEA come from the germline V gene. This CDR3 is CSVARVGGNEQFF. CDR3 nucleotides: TGCAGCGTCGCTCGGGTGGGGGGCAATGAGCAGTTCTTC.

This chain links TRBV7-2 with TRBJ1-2; D uncertain. Germline loops: CDR1 SGHTA, CDR2 FQGNSA. The V end lost 5 bases, the J end lost 4 bases, and 11 bases lay between the germline ends. This CDR3 is built from 13 residues. CDR3 coding DNA: TGTGCCAGCAGCCTGGGGAGAGGCTATGGCTACACCTTC. Translating gives CASSLGRGYGYTF.

This chain uses TRBV11-2 with TRBJ2-1, with TRBD1 as a possible D gene (5 bases). Trimming left V 5 bases short and J 9 bases short, with 11 bases between. Germline loops: CDR1 SGHAT, CDR2 FQNNGV. The CDR3 covers 12 residues. The CDR3 sequence is CASSVSGFEQFF. Written as DNA, the CDR3 is TGTGCCAGCAGCGTATCAGGGTTTGAGCAGTTCTTC.

This chain links TRBV5-4 with TRBJ1-2; D perhaps matches TRBD1 (5 bases). Germline V lookup: CDR1 SGHNT, CDR2 YYREEE (reference sequence). CDR3 length equals 15 residues. V was cut by 0 bases and J by 7 bases, with 16 bases left in between. The CDR3 DNA follows: TGTGCCAGCAGCTTGGTCGGTCTTCCGCAGGGTGGCTACACCTTC. This codes for CASSLVGLPQGGYTF.

The chain has TRBV7-8 and TRBJ2-7; D not certain. Between the trimmed V and J ends, which lost 5 bases and 2 bases, there was a span of 13 bases. The CDR3 runs to 14 residues. Germline V CDR1 and CDR2: SGHVS, FQNEAQ. As DNA, the CDR3 is TGTGCCAGCAGCCCCCTTTGGGCCACCTACGAGCAGTACTTC. It translates to CASSPLWATYEQYF.

The genes are TRBV12-2 and TRBJ2-2; TRBD2 reflects the table's D call only, with no check against the DNA. TRBV12-2 is a documented pseudogene. The CDR3 extends over 17 amino acids. The CDR3 loop reads CASRLAVETSEPGELFF. In nucleotides, the CDR3 is TGTGCAAGTCGCTTAGCGGTAGAGACTAGCGAGCCCGGGGAGCTGTTTTTT.